This is a list of T cell receptor beta chains from one sample in a study of blood T cell repertoires in COVID-19. The table came from immunoSEQ multiplex PCR; TCRdb's copy has only in-frame clones and leaves some out. In the table there are about 150,000 clones, around 86% of which are singletons. Sequencing used PBMCs or T cells enriched from blood (not recorded which). The receptor set was obtained from a man aged 50 to 59 who had recovered from COVID-19. The CDR3 runs from the conserved cysteine through the conserved F or W. D genes are given only for firm matches. Clone size is not always given. Where it is, it says once, few, many or a class for expanded clones.

V	D	size	J	DNA	CDR3
TRBV15	TRBD1	-	TRBJ2-3	TGTGCCACCAGCAAACGGACAGGGGGCTTAACAGATACGCAGTATTTT	CATSKRTGGLTDTQYF
TRBV30	-	-	TRBJ1-5	TGTGCCTGGAGTCGGACGGCGGGACAGCCCCAGCATTTT	CAWSRTAGQPQHF
TRBV2	TRBD1	once	TRBJ1-5	TGTGCCAGCAGTGAACAGGGGGGTGATCAGCCCCAGCATTTT	CASSEQGGDQPQHF
TRBV7-9	TRBD1	-	TRBJ2-6	TGTGCCAGCAGTTACGGACAGGGGGTGTCTGGGGCCAACGTCCTGACTTTC	CASSYGQGVSGANVLTF
TRBV30	TRBD1	-	TRBJ1-2	TGTGCCTGGAGGGGACAGGGTGTGAATGGCTACACCTTC	CAWRGQGVNGYTF
TRBV9	-	-	TRBJ1-3	TGTGCCAGCAGCCCCCTCATATCCGGACACCTATATTTT	CASSPLISGHLYF
TRBV7-2	-	-	TRBJ1-5	TGTGCCAGCAGCCGCAGGGGTGATCAGCCCCAGCATTTT	CASSRRGDQPQHF
TRBV10-3	TRBD1	-	TRBJ2-5	TGTGCCATCAGCCCTCAGGGGGACCTTGAGACCCAGTACTTC	CAISPQGDLETQYF
TRBV4-1	TRBD1	-	TRBJ1-3	TGCGCCAGCACCCGGGACAGGTTGACCTCTGGAAACACCATATATTTT	CASTRDRLTSGNTIYF
TRBV7-9	TRBD1	-	TRBJ1-2	TGTGCCAGCAGCCAGGACAGGGTGGGTGGCTACACCTTC	CASSQDRVGGYTF
TRBV2	-	-	TRBJ2-2	TGTGCCAGCAGTGCGTGGGGCCCCGGGGAGCTGTTTTTT	CASSAWGPGELFF
TRBV25-1	-	-	TRBJ1-3	TGTGCCAGCAGTGAATTTTGGATCGAGGGGGGGATTAGAAACACCATATATTTT	CASSEFWIEGGIRNTIYF
TRBV28	-	-	TRBJ1-4	TGTGCCAGCAGCCAGAATGAAAAACTGTTTTTT	CASSQNEKLFF
TRBV7-9	TRBD1	few	TRBJ1-5	TGTGCCAGCCAAGGACAGGGTTGGTCCCAGCATTTT	CASQGQGWSQHF
TRBV4-1	TRBD1	-	TRBJ2-6	TGCGCCAGCTCCTATATGACGGGACAGGGGTTCTCTGGGGCCAACGTCCTGACTTTC	CASSYMTGQGFSGANVLTF
TRBV2	TRBD1	-	TRBJ1-5	TGTGCCAGCAGGAGGGACAGGGATGGCGGTCAGCCCCAGCATTTT	CASRRDRDGGQPQHF
TRBV28	-	few	TRBJ1-4	TGTGCCAGCAGGAGGGTCGGGTACGGCAAACTGTTTTTT	CASRRVGYGKLFF
TRBV18	TRBD1	-	TRBJ2-3	TGTGCCAGCTCACCACCAAACGCAGGGGGAAATACGCAGTATTTT	CASSPPNAGGNTQYF
TRBV3-1/TRBV3-2	-	once	TRBJ1-3	TGTGCCAGCAGCCAAGTTAGGGGCAGTGGAAACACCATATATTTT	CASSQVRGSGNTIYF
TRBV2	-	-	TRBJ1-6	TGTGCCAGCGGGTTCGTACAGGGCAATTCACCCCTCCACTTT	CASGFVQGNSPLHF
TRBV7-2	-	-	TRBJ1-2	TGTGCCAGCAGCTTATATGCGGGGAGCGACTATGGCTACACCTTC	CASSLYAGSDYGYTF
TRBV28	-	-	TRBJ1-1	TGTGCCAGCAGCCCAGATGCCAAACTAGGTTCGGGCTTT	CASSPDAKLGSGF
TRBV6-4	-	-	TRBJ1-5	TGTGCCAGCAGTACGGACACTAATCAGCCCCAGCATTTT	CASSTDTNQPQHF